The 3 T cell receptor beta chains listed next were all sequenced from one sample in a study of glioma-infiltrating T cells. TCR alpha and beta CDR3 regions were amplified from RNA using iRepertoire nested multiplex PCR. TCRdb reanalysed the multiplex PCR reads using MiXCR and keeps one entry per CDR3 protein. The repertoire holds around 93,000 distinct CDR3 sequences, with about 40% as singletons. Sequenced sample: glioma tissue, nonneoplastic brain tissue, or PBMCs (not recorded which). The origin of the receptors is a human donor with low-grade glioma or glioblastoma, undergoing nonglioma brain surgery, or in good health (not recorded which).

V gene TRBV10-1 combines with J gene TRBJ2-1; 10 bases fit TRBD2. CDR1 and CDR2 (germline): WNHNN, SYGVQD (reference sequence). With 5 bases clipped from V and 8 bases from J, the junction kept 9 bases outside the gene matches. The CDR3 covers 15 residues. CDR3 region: CASSLSGGPGDEQFF. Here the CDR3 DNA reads TGCGCCAGCAGTCTTAGCGGGGGGCCCGGAGATGAGCAGTTCTTC.

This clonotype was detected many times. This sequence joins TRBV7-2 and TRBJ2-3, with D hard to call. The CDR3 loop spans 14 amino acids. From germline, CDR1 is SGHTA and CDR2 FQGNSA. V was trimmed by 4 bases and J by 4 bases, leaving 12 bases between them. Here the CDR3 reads CASSYSRVSDTQYF. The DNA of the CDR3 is TGTGCCAGCAGCTACTCCCGGGTGTCAGATACGCAGTATTTT.

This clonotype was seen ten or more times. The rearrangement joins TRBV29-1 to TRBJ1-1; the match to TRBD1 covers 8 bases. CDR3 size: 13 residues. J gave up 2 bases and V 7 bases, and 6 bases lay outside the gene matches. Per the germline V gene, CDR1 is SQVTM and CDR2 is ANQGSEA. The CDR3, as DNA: TGCAGCGCACGGACAGGGACAAACACTGAAGCTTTCTTT. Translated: CSARTGTNTEAFF. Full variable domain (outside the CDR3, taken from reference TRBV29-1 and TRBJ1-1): SAVISQKPSRDICQRGTSLTIQCQVDSQVTMMFWYRQQPGQSLTLIATANQGSEATYESGFVIDKFPISRPNLTFSTLTVSNMSPEDSSIYLCSARTGTNTEAFFGQGTRLTVV.